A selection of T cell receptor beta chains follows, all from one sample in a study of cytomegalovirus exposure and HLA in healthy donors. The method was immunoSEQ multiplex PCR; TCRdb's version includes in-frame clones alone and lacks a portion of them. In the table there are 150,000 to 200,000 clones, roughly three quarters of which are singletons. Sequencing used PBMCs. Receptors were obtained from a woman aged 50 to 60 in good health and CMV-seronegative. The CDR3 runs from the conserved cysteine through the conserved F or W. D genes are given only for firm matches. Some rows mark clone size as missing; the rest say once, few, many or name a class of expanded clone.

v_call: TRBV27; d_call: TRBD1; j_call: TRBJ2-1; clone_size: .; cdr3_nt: TGTGCCAGCAGTAACCGGGACAGGGGGCTCAATGAGCAGTTCTTC; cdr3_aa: CASSNRDRGLNEQFF
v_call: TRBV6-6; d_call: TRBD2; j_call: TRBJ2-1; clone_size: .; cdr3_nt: TGTGCCAGCAGTTACTCGAAAAGTGCGGGAGCCGGTGAGCAGTTCTTC; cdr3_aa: CASSYSKSAGAGEQFF
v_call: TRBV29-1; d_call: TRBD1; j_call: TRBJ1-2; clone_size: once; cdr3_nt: TGCAGCGTTACTCCCGGTGCAGGGGGAAACTATGGCTACACCTTC; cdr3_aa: CSVTPGAGGNYGYTF
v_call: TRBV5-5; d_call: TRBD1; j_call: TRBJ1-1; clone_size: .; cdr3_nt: TGTGCCAGCAGCTTGGGGGGGACAGGGTTACTGGAAGCTTTCTTT; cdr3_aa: CASSLGGTGLLEAFF
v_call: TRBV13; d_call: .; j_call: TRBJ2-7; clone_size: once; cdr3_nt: TGTGCCAGCAGCCCCCCAGAGGGTTCGAAGTCCTACGAGCAGTACTTC; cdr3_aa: CASSPPEGSKSYEQYF
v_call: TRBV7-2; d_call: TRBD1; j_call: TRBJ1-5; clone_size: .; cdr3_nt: TGTGCCAGCAGCTCTCAGGGGGGAAGCAATCAGCCCCAGCATTTT; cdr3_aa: CASSSQGGSNQPQHF
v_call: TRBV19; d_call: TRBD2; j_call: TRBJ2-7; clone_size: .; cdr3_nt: TGTGCCAGTAGTACGACCTTCAGCGGGAGGAACTACGAGCAGTACTTC; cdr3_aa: CASSTTFSGRNYEQYF
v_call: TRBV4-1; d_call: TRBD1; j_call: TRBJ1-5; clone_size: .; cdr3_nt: TGCGCCAGCAGCCAAAGACAGGGGGCTGGGCAGCCCCAGCATTTT; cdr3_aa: CASSQRQGAGQPQHF
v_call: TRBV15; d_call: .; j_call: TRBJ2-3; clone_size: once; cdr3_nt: TGTGCCACCAGCAGGAGGGTGGTCAGTATCACAGATACGCAGTATTTT; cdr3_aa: CATSRRVVSITDTQYF
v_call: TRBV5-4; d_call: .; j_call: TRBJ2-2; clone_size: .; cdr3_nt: TGTGCCAGCAGCCCGGACTTCCTTGCCGGGGAGCTGTTTTTT; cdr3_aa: CASSPDFLAGELFF
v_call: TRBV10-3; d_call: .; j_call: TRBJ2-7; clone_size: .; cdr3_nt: TGTGCCATCAATCCGGACACTGACTACGAGCAGTACTTC; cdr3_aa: CAINPDTDYEQYF
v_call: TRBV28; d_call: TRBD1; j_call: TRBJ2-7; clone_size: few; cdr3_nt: TGTGCCAGCAGACTCTTAACAGGGGTAGGCGAGCAGTACTTC; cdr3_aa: CASRLLTGVGEQYF
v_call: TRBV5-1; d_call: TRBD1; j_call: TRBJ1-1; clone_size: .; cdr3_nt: TGCGCCAGCAGCTTGCAACAGGGGAATGAAGCTTTCTTT; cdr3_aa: CASSLQQGNEAFF
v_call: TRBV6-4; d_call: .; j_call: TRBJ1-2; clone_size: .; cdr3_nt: TGTGCCAGCAGTGACTCGGCAACGAATGGCTACACCTTC; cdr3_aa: CASSDSATNGYTF
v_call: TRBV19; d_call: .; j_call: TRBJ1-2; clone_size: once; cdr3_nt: TGTGCCAGTAGTATAGATTACCCCGGGAGTGGCTACACCTTC; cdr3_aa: CASSIDYPGSGYTF
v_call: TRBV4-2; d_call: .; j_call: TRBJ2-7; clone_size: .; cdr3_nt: TGTGCCAGCAGCCTTTTCGTGTCCCGGACTTCTCCTTCCTACGAGCAGTACTTC; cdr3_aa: CASSLFVSRTSPSYEQYF
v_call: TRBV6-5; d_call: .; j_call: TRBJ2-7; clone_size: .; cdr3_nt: TGTGCCAGCAGTTCCCCAACAGGAAATACCTACGAGCAGTACTTC; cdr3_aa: CASSSPTGNTYEQYF
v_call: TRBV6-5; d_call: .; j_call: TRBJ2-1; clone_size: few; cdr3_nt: TGTGCCAGCAGTCTACAATCTACAGGGTACAATGAGCAGTTCTTC; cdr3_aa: CASSLQSTGYNEQFF
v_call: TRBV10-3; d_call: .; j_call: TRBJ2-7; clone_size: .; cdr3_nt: TGTGCCATCAGGAAGACAGAGTCCTACGAGCAGTACTTC; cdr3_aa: CAIRKTESYEQYF
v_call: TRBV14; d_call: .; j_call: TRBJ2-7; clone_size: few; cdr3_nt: TGTGCCAGCAGCCAAAATCGGGGACTGGTGGTGGGATTGGGCTACGAGCAGTACTTC; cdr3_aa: CASSQNRGLVVGLGYEQYF
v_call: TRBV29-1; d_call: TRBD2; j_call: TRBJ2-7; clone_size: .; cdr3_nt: TGCAGCGTAAAATTAGCGGGGCCCTACGAGCAGTACTTC; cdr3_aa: CSVKLAGPYEQYF
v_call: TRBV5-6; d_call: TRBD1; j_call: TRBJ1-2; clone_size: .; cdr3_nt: TGTGCCAGCAGGCTAGGACAGGGGGCGCGAGGCTACACCTTC; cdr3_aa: CASRLGQGARGYTF
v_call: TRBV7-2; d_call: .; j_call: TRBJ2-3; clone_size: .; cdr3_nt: TGTGCCAGCAGCTTTTTTACTAGCACAGATACGCAGTATTTT; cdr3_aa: CASSFFTSTDTQYF
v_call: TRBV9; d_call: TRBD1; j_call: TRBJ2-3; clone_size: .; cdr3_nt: TGTGCCAGCAGCGCGGGACAGGGAAGCACAGATACGCAGTATTTT; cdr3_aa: CASSAGQGSTDTQYF
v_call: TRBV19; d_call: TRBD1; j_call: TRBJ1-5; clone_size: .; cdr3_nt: TGTGCCAGTAGTATCAGGGGGAGGCCTCAGCCCCAGCATTTT; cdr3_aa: CASSIRGRPQPQHF
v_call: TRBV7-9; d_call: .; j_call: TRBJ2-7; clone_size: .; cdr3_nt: TGTGCCAGCAGCCCATCACGGGGCGAGCAGTACTTC; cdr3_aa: CASSPSRGEQYF
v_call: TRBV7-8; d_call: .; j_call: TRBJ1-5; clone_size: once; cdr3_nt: TGTGCCAGCAGCTTAGTGGGAGGGGAGAGGCAGCCCCAGCATTTT; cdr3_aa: CASSLVGGERQPQHF
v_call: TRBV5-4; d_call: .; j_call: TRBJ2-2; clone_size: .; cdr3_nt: TGTGCCAGCAGCTTGGAGGGGGGGATCATCGGGGAGCTGTTTTTT; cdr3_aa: CASSLEGGIIGELFF
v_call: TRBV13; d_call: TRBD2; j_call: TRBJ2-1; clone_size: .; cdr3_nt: TGTGCCAGCAGCCCTACGGGGGGGAGGGCCCATGAGCAGTTCTTC; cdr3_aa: CASSPTGGRAHEQFF
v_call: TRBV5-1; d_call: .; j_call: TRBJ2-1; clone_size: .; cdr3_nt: TGCGCCAGCAGGTCTTCCTTCGGGAATGAGCAGTTCTTC; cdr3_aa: CASRSSFGNEQFF
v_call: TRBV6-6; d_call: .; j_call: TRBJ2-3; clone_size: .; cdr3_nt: TGTGCCAGCAGTTACAAGGGGTCAGATACGCAGTATTTT; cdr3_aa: CASSYKGSDTQYF
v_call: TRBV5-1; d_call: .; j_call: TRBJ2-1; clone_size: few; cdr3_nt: TGCGCCAGCAGCGTGGGTTTCGGACTGGCTAACAATGAGCAGTTCTTC; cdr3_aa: CASSVGFGLANNEQFF
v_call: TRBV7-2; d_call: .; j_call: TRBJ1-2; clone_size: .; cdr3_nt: TGTGCCAGCAGTTCGCAGACAGGTTTTTGGGGCTACACCTTC; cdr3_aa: CASSSQTGFWGYTF
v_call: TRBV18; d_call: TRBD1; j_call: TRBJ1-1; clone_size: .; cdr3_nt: TGTGCCAGCTCACCACCTTCCCGGACAGGGGGACATGAAGCTTTCTTT; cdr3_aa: CASSPPSRTGGHEAFF
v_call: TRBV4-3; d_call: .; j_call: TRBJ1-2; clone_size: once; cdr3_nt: TGCGCCAGCAGCCAAGAATGGCCGACTAACTATGGCTACACCTTC; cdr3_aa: CASSQEWPTNYGYTF
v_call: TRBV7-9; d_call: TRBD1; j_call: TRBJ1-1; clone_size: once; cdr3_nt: TGTGCCAGCAGCTTAGCGACAGGGGGCGAAGCTTTCTTT; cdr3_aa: CASSLATGGEAFF
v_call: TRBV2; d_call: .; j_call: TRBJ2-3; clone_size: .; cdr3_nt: TGTGCCAGCAGTGGGTCGGGCCCGGGACTAGATACGCAGTATTTT; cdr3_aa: CASSGSGPGLDTQYF
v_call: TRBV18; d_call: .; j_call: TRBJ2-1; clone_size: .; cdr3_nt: TGTGCCAGCTCACAGGGGGAGCCCTACAATGAGCAGTTCTTC; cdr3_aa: CASSQGEPYNEQFF
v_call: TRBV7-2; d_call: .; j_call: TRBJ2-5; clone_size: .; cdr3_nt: TGTGCCAGCAGCGCGGGACTTCAAGAGACCCAGTACTTC; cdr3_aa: CASSAGLQETQYF
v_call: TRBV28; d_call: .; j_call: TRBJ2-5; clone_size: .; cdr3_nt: TGTGCCAGCAGTGGGGGGGGGACAAAGGAGACCCAGTACTTC; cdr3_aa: CASSGGGTKETQYF
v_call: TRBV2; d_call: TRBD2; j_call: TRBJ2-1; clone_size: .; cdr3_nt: TGTGCCAGCAGTGAAAGACTAGCGGGTTACAATGAGCAGTTCTTC; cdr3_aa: CASSERLAGYNEQFF
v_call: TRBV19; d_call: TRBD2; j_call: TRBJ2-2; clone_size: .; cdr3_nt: TGTGCCAGTAGGGGACTAGAGCGCACCGGGGAGCTGTTTTTT; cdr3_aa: CASRGLERTGELFF
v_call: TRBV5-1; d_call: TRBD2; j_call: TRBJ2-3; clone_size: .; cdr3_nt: TGCGCCAGCAGCTTGGCCCTAGCGGGGGACACAGATACGCAGTATTTT; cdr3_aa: CASSLALAGDTDTQYF
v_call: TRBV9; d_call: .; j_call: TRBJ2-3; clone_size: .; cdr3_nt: TGTGCCAGCAGCGGACTCGATGCGAGGCAGTATTTT; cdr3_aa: CASSGLDARQYF
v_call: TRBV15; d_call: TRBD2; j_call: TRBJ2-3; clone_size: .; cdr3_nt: TGTGCCACCAGCAGACGGCTAGCGGGGGGCACAGATACGCAGTATTTT; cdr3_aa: CATSRRLAGGTDTQYF
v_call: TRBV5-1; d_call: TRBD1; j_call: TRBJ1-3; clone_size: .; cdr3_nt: TGCGCCAGCAGCGAGGGCGGACAGGGAAACTCTGGAAACACCATATATTTT; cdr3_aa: CASSEGGQGNSGNTIYF
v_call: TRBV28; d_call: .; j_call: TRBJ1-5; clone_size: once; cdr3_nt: TGTGCCAGCAGCCTTAGGGGGGGCACGAATCAGCCCCAGCATTTT; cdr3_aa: CASSLRGGTNQPQHF
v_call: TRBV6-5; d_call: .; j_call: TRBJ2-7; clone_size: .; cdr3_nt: TGTGCCAGCAGTTACCGAGACAGGACGATCTACGAGCAGTACTTC; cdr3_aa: CASSYRDRTIYEQYF
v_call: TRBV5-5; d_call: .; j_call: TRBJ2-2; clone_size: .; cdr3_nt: TGTGCCAGCAGCCAGGGACACAGCATGACCGGGGAGCTGTTTTTT; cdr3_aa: CASSQGHSMTGELFF
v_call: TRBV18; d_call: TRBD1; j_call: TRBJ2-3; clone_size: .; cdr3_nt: TGTGCCAGCTCGCCTACAGGGGGTAGCACAGATACGCAGTATTTT; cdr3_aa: CASSPTGGSTDTQYF